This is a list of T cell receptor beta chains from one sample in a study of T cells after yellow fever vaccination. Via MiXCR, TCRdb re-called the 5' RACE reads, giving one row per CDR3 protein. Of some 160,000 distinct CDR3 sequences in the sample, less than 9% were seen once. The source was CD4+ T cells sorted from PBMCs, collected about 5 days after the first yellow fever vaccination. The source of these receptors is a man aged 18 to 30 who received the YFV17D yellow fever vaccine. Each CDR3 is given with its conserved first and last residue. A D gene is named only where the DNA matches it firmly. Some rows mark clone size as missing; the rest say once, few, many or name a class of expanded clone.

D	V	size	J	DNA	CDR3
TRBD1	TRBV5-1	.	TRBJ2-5	TGCGCCAGCAGCTTGGGGACAGGGAGAGACACCCAGTACTTC	CASSLGTGRDTQYF
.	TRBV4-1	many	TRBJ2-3	TGCGCCAGCAGCCTAGGACGGCGGGCTGATACGCAGTATTTT	CASSLGRRADTQYF
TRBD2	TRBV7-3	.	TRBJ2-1	TGTGCCAGCAGCTTAACGTCCGGGGGGTACGATGAGCAGTTCTTC	CASSLTSGGYDEQFF
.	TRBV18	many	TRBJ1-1	TGTGCCAGCTCACCAGGGGTAACTGAAGCTTTCTTT	CASSPGVTEAFF
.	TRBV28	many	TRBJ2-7	TGTGCCAGCAGTTCAAATGGGAACATCGAGCAGTACTTC	CASSSNGNIEQYF
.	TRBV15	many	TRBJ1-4	TGTGCCACCAGCAGTTATGAGATTGCAACTAATGAAAAACTGTTTTTT	CATSSYEIATNEKLFF
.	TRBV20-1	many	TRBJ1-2	TGCAGTGCGACCGCCGGGTATGGCTACACCTTC	CSATAGYGYTF
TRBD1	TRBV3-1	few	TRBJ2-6	TGTGCCAGCAGCCCTACAGGGGCCCACTCTGGGGCCAACGTCCTGACTTTC	CASSPTGAHSGANVLTF
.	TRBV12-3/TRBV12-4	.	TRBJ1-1	TGTGCCAGCAGTTTTGGTGGGAGGACTGAAGCTTTCTTT	CASSFGGRTEAFF
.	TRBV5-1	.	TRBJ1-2	TGCGCCAGCAGCTTGGACAGCCCGCGCGGTGGCTACACCTTC	CASSLDSPRGGYTF
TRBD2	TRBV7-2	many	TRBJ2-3	TGTGCCAGCAGCTCGTGGCTAGCGGGCAGCACAGATACGCAGTATTTT	CASSSWLAGSTDTQYF
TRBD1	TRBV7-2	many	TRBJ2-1	TGTGCCAGCAGCGCCGGACAGGGGGTCCACAATGAGCAGTTCTTC	CASSAGQGVHNEQFF
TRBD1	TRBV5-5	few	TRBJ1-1	TGTGCCAGCTCCCCGGGGGACAGGGAGAACACTGAAGCTTTCTTT	CASSPGDRENTEAFF
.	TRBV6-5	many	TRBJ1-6	TGTGCCAGCAGTTACCAGAGAGGAAATTCACCCCTCCACTTT	CASSYQRGNSPLHF
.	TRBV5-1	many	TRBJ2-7	TGCGCCAGCAGCTTGGTTCCGGATAGGGACTACGAGCAGTACTTC	CASSLVPDRDYEQYF
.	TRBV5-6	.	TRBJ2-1	TGTGCCAGCTGCGAGGGGAGTCTCTACAATGAGCAGTTCTTC	CASCEGSLYNEQFF
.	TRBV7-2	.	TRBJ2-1	TGTGCCAGCAGCTTAGTGGGGGCCAATGAGCAGTTCTTC	CASSLVGANEQFF
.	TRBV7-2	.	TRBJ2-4	TGTGCCAGCAGCCTAACGCCTAGTCGGGTAAACATTCAGTACTTC	CASSLTPSRVNIQYF
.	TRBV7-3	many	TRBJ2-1	TGTGCCAGCAGCCTTCGGACAGCAACAATCAATGAGCAGTTCTTC	CASSLRTATINEQFF
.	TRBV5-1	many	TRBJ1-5	TGTGCCAGCAGCTTACAGGGCAATCAGCCCCAGCATTTT	CASSLQGNQPQHF
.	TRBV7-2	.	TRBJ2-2	TGTGCCAGCAGGTTCGGGAGGGAGCTGTTTTTT	CASRFGRELFF
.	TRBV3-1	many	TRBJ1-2	TGTGCCAGCAGCCAAGATAACGGAGGACACATCCATGGCTACACCTTC	CASSQDNGGHIHGYTF
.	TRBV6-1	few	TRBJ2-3	TGTGCCAGCACCTACACAGATACGCAGTATTTT	CASTYTDTQYF
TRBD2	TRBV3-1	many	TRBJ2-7	TGTGCCAGCAGCCTTACGGCGGGGGGCGCACCTTACGAGCAGTACTTC	CASSLTAGGAPYEQYF
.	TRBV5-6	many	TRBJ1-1	TGTGCCAGCAGCTTGCCGCAGGTCAACACTGAAGCTTTCTTT	CASSLPQVNTEAFF
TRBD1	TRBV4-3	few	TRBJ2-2	TGCGCCAGCAGCCTGACAGGGAACATCGGGGAGCTGTTTTTT	CASSLTGNIGELFF
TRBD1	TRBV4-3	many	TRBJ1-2	TGCGCCAGCAGCCAAGATGAGGGGGCGCGGGGCTACACCTTC	CASSQDEGARGYTF
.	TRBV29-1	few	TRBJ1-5	TGCAGCGCCGGGGAGGTCAGACAGCCCCAGCATTTT	CSAGEVRQPQHF
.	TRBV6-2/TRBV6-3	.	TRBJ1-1	TGTGCCAGCAGCCCCGCGAGGGCGAACACTGAAGCTTTCTTT	CASSPARANTEAFF
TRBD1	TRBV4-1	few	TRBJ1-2	TGCGCCAGCAGCCAAGATCGCAGGGACAGGGGCGCTGGCTACACCTTC	CASSQDRRDRGAGYTF
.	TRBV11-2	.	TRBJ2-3	TGTGCCAGCAGCTTAGTGCCCCGTGGGGGCACAGATACGCAGTATTTT	CASSLVPRGGTDTQYF
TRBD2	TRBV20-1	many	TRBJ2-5	TGCAGTGCTAGTTTCGGGACTGGGGGGGGGGCCCAGTACTTC	CSASFGTGGGAQYF